The rows below give T cell receptor beta chains drawn from one sample of a study of cytomegalovirus exposure and HLA in healthy donors. Libraries were prepared by immunoSEQ multiplex PCR; TCRdb keeps only in-frame clonotypes and omits some of them. This sample's table has about 44,000 clones. Sequencing was carried out using PBMCs. The receptor set was obtained from a male donor in good health and CMV-seronegative. Each CDR3 is given with its conserved first and last residue. D genes are given only for firm matches.

cdr3_nt cdr3_aa d_call j_call v_call
TGTGCCAGCAGTCCGCGAGGGTTGCACGAGCAGTACTTC CASSPRGLHEQYF NA TRBJ2-7 TRBV27
TGTGCCAGCAGCTTTGGGGGACTAGCGAACACCGGGGAGCTGTTTTTT CASSFGGLANTGELFF TRBD2 TRBJ2-2 TRBV13
TGTGCCAGCAGCTCCCGGGGGAAGGGCGAGACCCAGTACTTC CASSSRGKGETQYF NA TRBJ2-5 TRBV13
TGTGCCTGGAGGGGCAGGGGGGCGGGGGAGCTGTTTTTT CAWRGRGAGELFF NA TRBJ2-2 TRBV30
TGTGCCATCAGTGAGGGGACAGGGGGCAGGAATGAGCAGTTCTTC CAISEGTGGRNEQFF TRBD1 TRBJ2-1 TRBV10-3
TGTGCCACCACACCACAGGGCTCGGCTGAAAAACTGTTTTTT CATTPQGSAEKLFF NA TRBJ1-4 TRBV28
TGTGCCTGGAGCTTGGGGGGGGCACCTGGGGCCAACGTCCTGACTTTC CAWSLGGAPGANVLTF NA TRBJ2-6 TRBV30
TGTGCCAGCTCAAGACTGGACAGGGGCAATGAGCAGTTCTTC CASSRLDRGNEQFF TRBD1 TRBJ2-1 TRBV18
TGTGCCAGCAGTTACTCCAACAGCGGAGGGAATGAAAAACTGTTTTTT CASSYSNSGGNEKLFF NA TRBJ1-4 TRBV6-5
TGTGCCTGGAGCCGGGAAGCGGGAATCCGTAAGGCAGATACGCAGTATTTT CAWSREAGIRKADTQYF TRBD2 TRBJ2-3 TRBV30
TGTGCCAGCAGCTACACTGGGGACAGGAATCAGCCCCAGCATTTT CASSYTGDRNQPQHF TRBD1 TRBJ1-5 TRBV5-5
TGTGCCAGCAGCTTAGGAGCCGGCGGAAGGAGGGCCAACGTCCTGACTTTC CASSLGAGGRRANVLTF NA TRBJ2-6 TRBV7-9
TGTGCCAGCTCACCAGTGACAGGAAAGGACAATGAGCAGTTCTTC CASSPVTGKDNEQFF NA TRBJ2-1 TRBV18
TGTGCCAGCAGCCCAAACCGGGACAGGGGGGGAAAACTGTTTTTT CASSPNRDRGGKLFF TRBD1 TRBJ1-4 TRBV9
TGCAGCGTTGAACTAGGACAGGGGGCAACTAATGAAAAACTGTTTTTT CSVELGQGATNEKLFF TRBD1 TRBJ1-4 TRBV29-1
TGTGCCAGCAGCTTCGGGGTAGCGGGGCGTGCTACCTTCCCCTACGAGCAGTACTTC CASSFGVAGRATFPYEQYF TRBD2 TRBJ2-7 TRBV7-9
TGTGCCACCGCGACACGATCCTCCCAGCCCCAGCATTTT CATATRSSQPQHF NA TRBJ1-5 TRBV27
TGTGCCAGCTCACACCGGGAGAGTAGCGGGACCAGGCGTGGCACAGATACGCAGTATTTT CASSHRESSGTRRGTDTQYF TRBD2 TRBJ2-3 TRBV18
TGTGCCAGCAGTTACAAGAGCAGGGGCTATGAAAAACTGTTTTTT CASSYKSRGYEKLFF NA TRBJ1-4 TRBV6-5
TGTGCCATCAGTGATGGGGGGGACACCGGGGAGCTGTTTTTT CAISDGGDTGELFF TRBD2 TRBJ2-2 TRBV10-3
TGTGCCACCAGCAGGAGGACAGCCGGTCCTCCAGAGCAGTACTTC CATSRRTAGPPEQYF NA TRBJ2-7 TRBV15
TGTGCCAGCAGAAGACTGGGGAGCTCTGGAAACACCATATATTTT CASRRLGSSGNTIYF NA TRBJ1-3 TRBV2
TGCGCCAGCAGCTTGGGGGGGACAGGGATCTCCTACGAGCAGTACTTC CASSLGGTGISYEQYF TRBD1 TRBJ2-7 TRBV5-1
TGCGCCAGCAGCCAAGATGATCCAGGGGGCACAAGTGGCTACACCTTC CASSQDDPGGTSGYTF TRBD1 TRBJ1-2 TRBV4-3
TGTGCCAGCACTAATGCTATTAACCTCGACGAGCAGTACTTC CASTNAINLDEQYF NA TRBJ2-7 TRBV6-4
TGTGCCAGCAGCTTAGAGTGGGGGGACACAGATACGCAGTATTTT CASSLEWGDTDTQYF NA TRBJ2-3 TRBV11-2
TGTGCCAGCAGCTTAGGTTTCGGGCTAGCGCCGAATACCCAGTACTTC CASSLGFGLAPNTQYF NA TRBJ2-5 TRBV7-9
TGTGCCAGCAGCGTAGGTCCGATCGGGACGGGAGGTTCCGAGCAGTACTTC CASSVGPIGTGGSEQYF TRBD2 TRBJ2-7 TRBV9
TGTGCCAGCAGCTCGCCCTGGGGACAGACCGCCGGGGAGCTGTTTTTT CASSSPWGQTAGELFF TRBD1 TRBJ2-2 TRBV7-2
TGTGCCAGCAGGGCCAATGAGCAGTTCTTC CASRANEQFF NA TRBJ2-1 TRBV28
TGTGCCAGTAGTATGGGTCCGCGACAAGGCGGCTACACCTTC CASSMGPRQGGYTF NA TRBJ1-2 TRBV19
TGCGCCAGCGCATTAGCGGGAGCGGAGACCCAGTACTTC CASALAGAETQYF TRBD2 TRBJ2-5 TRBV4-1
TGTGCCAGCAGCCACGCGAGGGGGACTAGCGGGAGTACGCAGTATTTT CASSHARGTSGSTQYF TRBD2 TRBJ2-3 TRBV13
TGTGCCAGTAGTATAGCCGCGAGGGGGGGGTATAGCAATCAGCCCCAGCATTTT CASSIAARGGYSNQPQHF NA TRBJ1-5 TRBV19
TGCGCCAGCAGCCAAGATTTCGTCACAGTTTCCTACAATGAGCAGTTCTTC CASSQDFVTVSYNEQFF NA TRBJ2-1 TRBV4-3
TGTGCCAGTAGTCCCCGAAGGGACAGGGGTACTGAAGCTTTCTTT CASSPRRDRGTEAFF TRBD1 TRBJ1-1 TRBV19
TGTGCCAGCAGCTTGTCGAGCGTAGAAGAGACCCAGTACTTC CASSLSSVEETQYF NA TRBJ2-5 TRBV7-3
TGCGCCAGCAGCCCAACCGCAGGGATCGACAATGAGCAGTTCTTC CASSPTAGIDNEQFF NA TRBJ2-1 TRBV5-1
TGCGCCAGCAGCTTGAACGCGGAGCAGCAGTTCTTC CASSLNAEQQFF NA TRBJ2-1 TRBV5-1
TGTGCCAGCACCCGAGGACGGGGCGGGGGGGAAAAACTGTTTTTT CASTRGRGGGEKLFF NA TRBJ1-4 TRBV7-6
TGTGCCAGCTCACCATTGGACGGACAGTACACTGAAGCTTTCTTT CASSPLDGQYTEAFF NA TRBJ1-1 TRBV18
TGTGCCAGCAGCTTAGATGTAGCTGGCGAGCAGTACTTC CASSLDVAGEQYF NA TRBJ2-7 TRBV11-2
TGTGCCAGCTCACTCAGGCAGGGGGTCTACGAGCAGTACTTC CASSLRQGVYEQYF TRBD1 TRBJ2-7 TRBV18
TGTGCCAGCAGCTTGGGCGGGGACACTGAAGCTTTCTTT CASSLGGDTEAFF NA TRBJ1-1 TRBV11-3
TGTGCCAGCAGCTTAAGTACCTCCCAGGGGGAGACCCAGTACTTC CASSLSTSQGETQYF NA TRBJ2-5 TRBV4-2
TGTGCCAGCAGTGAGCAGGGCCACATCCAGTACTTC CASSEQGHIQYF NA TRBJ2-7 TRBV2
TGTGCCAGCTCGGGACTAGCGGGAGCAGCATGGGGTGAGCAGTTCTTC CASSGLAGAAWGEQFF TRBD2 TRBJ2-1 TRBV11-2
TGTGCCAGCAGCCATAGCGGTCGTTACACCGGGGAGCTGTTTTTT CASSHSGRYTGELFF NA TRBJ2-2 TRBV11-2